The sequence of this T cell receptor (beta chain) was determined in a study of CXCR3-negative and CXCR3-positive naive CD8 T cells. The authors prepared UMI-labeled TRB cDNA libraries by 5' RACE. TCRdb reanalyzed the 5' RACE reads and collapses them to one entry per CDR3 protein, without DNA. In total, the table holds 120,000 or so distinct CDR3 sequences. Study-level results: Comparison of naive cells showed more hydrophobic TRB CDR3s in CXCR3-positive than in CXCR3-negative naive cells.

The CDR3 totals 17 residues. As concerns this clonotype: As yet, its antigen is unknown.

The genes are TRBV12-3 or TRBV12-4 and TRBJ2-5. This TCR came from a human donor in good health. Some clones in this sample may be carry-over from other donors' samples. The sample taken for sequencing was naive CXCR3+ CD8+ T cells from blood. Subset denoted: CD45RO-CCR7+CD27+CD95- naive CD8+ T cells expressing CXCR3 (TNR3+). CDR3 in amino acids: CASSLNQDARGGETQYF.